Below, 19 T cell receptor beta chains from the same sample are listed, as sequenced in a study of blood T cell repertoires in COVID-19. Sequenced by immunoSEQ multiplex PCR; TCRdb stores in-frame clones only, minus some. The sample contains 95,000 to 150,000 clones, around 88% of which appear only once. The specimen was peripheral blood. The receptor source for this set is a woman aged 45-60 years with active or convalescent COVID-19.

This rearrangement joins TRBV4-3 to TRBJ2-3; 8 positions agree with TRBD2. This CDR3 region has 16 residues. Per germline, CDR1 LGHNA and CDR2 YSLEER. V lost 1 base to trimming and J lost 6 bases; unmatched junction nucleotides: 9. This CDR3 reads CASSQGSAGVVDTQYF. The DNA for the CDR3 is TGCGCCAGCAGCCAAGGATCAGCGGGAGTGGTCGATACGCAGTATTTT.

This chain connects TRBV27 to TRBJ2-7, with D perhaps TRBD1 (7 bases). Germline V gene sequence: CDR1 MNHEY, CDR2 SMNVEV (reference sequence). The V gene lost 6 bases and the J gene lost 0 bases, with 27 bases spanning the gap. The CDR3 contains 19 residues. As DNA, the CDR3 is TGTGCCAGCAGCTTGATTGGGACAGACTGGGGACTCAGCTCCTACGAGCAGTACTTC. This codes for CASSLIGTDWGLSSYEQYF.

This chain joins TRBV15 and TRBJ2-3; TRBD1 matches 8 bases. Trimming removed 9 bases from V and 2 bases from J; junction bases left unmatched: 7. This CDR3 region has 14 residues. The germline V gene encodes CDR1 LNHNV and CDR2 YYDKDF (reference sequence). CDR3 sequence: CATGQGISTDTQYF. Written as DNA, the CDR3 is TGTGCCACTGGACAGGGAATTTCCACAGATACGCAGTATTTT.

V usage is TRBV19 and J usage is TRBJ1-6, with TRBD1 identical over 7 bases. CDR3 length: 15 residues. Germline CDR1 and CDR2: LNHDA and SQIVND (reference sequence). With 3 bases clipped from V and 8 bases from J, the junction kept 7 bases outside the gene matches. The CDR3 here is CASSMGTTGDSPLHF. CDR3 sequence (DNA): TGTGCCAGTAGTATGGGAACCACAGGGGATTCACCCCTCCACTTT.

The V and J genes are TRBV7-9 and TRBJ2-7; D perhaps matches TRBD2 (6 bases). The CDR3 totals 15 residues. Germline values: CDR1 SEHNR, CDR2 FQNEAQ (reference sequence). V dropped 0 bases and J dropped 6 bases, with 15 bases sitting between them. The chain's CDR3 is CASSLAVGRGLEQYF. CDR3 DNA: TGTGCCAGCAGCTTAGCGGTCGGGAGAGGCCTCGAGCAGTACTTC.

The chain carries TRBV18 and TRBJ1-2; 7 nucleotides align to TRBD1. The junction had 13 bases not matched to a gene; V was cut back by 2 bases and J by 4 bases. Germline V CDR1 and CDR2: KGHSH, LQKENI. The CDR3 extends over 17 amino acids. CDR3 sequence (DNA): TGTGCCAGCTCACCAAATTCGGGGACAGTAACCGGCTATGGCTACACCTTC. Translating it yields CASSPNSGTVTGYGYTF.

This CDR3 reads CASSLIPTVSPLHF. The CDR3 coding sequence is TGTGCCAGCAGTCTTATCCCGACAGTCTCACCCCTCCACTTT. This chain links TRBV27 with TRBJ1-6; possible D gene TRBD1, 5 bases. The CDR3 runs 14 residues. Germline CDR1 and CDR2: MNHEY and SMNVEV (reference sequence). The V gene lost 5 bases and the J gene lost 10 bases, with 15 bases spanning the gap.

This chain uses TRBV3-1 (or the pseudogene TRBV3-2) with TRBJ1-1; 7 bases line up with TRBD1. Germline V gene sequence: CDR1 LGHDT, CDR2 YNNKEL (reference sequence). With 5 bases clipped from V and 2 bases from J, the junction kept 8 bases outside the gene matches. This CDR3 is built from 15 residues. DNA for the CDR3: TGTGCCAGCAGCTCCCACAGGGGTCCTAACACTGAAGCTTTCTTT. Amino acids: CASSSHRGPNTEAFF.

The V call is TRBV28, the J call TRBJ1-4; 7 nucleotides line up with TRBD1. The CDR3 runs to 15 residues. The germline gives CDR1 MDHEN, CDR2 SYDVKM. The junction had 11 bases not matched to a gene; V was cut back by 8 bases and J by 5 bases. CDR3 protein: CASSPGGQPNEKLFF. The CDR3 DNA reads TGTGCCAGCTCCCCCGGGGGACAGCCAAATGAAAAACTGTTTTTT. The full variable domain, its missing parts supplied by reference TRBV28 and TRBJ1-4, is DVKVTQSSRYLVKRTGEKVFLECVQDMDHENMFWYRQDPGLGLRLIYFSYDVKMKEKGDIPEGYSVSREKKERFSLILESASTNQTSMYLCASSPGGQPNEKLFFGSGTQLSVL.

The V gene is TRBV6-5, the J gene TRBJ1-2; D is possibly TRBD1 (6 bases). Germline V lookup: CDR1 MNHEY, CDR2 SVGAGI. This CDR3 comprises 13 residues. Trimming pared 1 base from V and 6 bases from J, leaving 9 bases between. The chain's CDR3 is CASSYLQGNGYTF. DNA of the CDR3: TGTGCCAGCAGTTACTTACAGGGAAATGGCTACACCTTC.

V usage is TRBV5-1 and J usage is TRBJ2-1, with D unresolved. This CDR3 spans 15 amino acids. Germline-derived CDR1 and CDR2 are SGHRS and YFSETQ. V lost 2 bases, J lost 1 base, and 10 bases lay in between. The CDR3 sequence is CASSFRVGSYNEQFF. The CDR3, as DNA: TGCGCCAGCAGCTTTCGGGTTGGATCCTACAATGAGCAGTTCTTC.

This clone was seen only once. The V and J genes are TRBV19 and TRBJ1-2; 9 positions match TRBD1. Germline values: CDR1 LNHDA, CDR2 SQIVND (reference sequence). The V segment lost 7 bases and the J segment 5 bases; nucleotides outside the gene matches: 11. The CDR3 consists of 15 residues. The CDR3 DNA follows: TGTGCCAGTACCCCACCCGGACAGGGGAGGTATGGCTACACCTTC. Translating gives CASTPPGQGRYGYTF.

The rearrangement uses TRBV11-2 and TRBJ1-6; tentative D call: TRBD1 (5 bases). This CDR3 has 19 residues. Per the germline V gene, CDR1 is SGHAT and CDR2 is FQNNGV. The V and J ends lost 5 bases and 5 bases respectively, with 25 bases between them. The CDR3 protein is CASSPEQGPLIINNSPLHF. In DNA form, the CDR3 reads TGTGCCAGCAGCCCAGAGCAGGGTCCTCTTATAATTAATAATTCACCCCTCCACTTT.

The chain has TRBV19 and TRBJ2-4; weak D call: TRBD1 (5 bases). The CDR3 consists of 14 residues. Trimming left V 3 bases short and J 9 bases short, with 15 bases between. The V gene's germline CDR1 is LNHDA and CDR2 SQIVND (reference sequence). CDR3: CASSMSRGQGIQYF. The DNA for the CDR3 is TGTGCCAGTAGTATGAGTAGGGGTCAGGGCATTCAGTACTTC.

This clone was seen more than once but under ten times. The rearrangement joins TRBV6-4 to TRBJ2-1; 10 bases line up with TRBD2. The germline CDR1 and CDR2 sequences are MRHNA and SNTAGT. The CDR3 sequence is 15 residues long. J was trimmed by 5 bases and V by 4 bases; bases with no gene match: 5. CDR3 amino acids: CASSVTSGNNNEQFF. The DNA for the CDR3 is TGTGCCAGCAGTGTAACTAGCGGGAATAACAATGAGCAGTTCTTC.

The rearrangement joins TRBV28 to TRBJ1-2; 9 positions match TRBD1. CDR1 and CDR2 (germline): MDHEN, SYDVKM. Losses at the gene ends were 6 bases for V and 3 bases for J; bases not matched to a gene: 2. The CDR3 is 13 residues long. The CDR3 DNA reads TGTGCCAGCAGGGGGGACAGGGACTATGGCTACACCTTC. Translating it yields CASRGDRDYGYTF.

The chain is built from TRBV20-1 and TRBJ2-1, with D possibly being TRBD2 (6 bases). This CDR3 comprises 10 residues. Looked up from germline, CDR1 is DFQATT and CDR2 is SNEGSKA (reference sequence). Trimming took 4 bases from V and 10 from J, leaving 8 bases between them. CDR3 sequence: CSATGEEQFF. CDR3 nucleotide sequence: TGCAGTGCTACGGGAGAGGAGCAGTTCTTC.

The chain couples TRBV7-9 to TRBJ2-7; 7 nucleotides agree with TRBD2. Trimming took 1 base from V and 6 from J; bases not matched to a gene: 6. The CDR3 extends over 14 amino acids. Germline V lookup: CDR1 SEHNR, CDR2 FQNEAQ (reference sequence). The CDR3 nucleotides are TGTGCCAGCAGCTTAGAGGGCGGGAGAGGCGAGCAGTACTTC. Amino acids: CASSLEGGRGEQYF.

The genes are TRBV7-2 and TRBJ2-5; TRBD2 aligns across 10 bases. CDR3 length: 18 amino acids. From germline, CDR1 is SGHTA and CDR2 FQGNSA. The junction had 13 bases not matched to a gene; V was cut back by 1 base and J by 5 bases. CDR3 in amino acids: CASSLGLSSGSRGETQYF. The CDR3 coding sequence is TGTGCCAGCAGCTTAGGGCTATCTAGCGGGAGTAGGGGGGAGACCCAGTACTTC.